This passage covers 27 T cell receptor beta chains from one sample sequenced in a study of OX40 agonist ivuxolimab in advanced cancers. Only in-frame clones appear in the TCRdb table, and some are missing; sequencing was by immunoSEQ multiplex PCR. The sample lists about 81,000 clones; roughly 91% were seen once. Sequencing was performed on CD4+ or CD8+ T cells sorted from blood, taken in a trial of the OX40 agonist ivuxolimab. These receptors were taken from an adult with an advanced solid tumor such as melanoma, head and neck, liver or kidney cancer.

V is TRBV5-1 and J is TRBJ2-2; D is unclear. The CDR3 spans 12 residues. V was pared by 3 bases and J by 3 bases, with 3 bases between. Germline values: CDR1 SGHRS, CDR2 YFSETQ. The CDR3 coding sequence is TGCGCCAGCAGCTCTCACACCGGGGAGCTGTTTTTT. Translating gives CASSSHTGELFF.

CDR3 loop: CASSFERGRTDTQYF. CDR3 in DNA: TGTGCCAGCAGCTTCGAGAGGGGGCGGACAGATACGCAGTATTTT. This chain joins TRBV11-2 and TRBJ2-3, with 7 bases fitting TRBD1. Germline V gene sequence: CDR1 SGHAT, CDR2 FQNNGV. The trim removed 3 bases at V and 3 bases at J, leaving 6 bases unmatched. This CDR3 has 15 residues.

The chain combines TRBV27 with TRBJ2-2; no clear D. The CDR3 sequence is 12 residues long. Germline V gene data show CDR1 as MNHEY and CDR2 as SMNVEV (reference sequence). V lost 7 bases and J 6 bases, leaving 9 bases between the germline ends. The CDR3 sequence is CASMIGAGELFF. In nucleotides, the CDR3 is TGTGCCAGCATGATAGGAGCCGGGGAGCTGTTTTTT.

This chain joins TRBV7-3 and TRBJ1-2; no firm D call. Germline lookup yields CDR1 SGHTA and CDR2 FQGTGA. The CDR3 runs to 13 residues. V was shortened by 3 bases and J by 4 bases, with 9 bases between the two germline ends. In nucleotides, the CDR3 is TGTGCCAGCAGCTTGGAAAACGGCTATGGCTACACCTTC. It codes for CASSLENGYGYTF.

DNA of the CDR3: TGCGCCAGCAGCCAAGGCAGGGCCGACTACGAGCAGTACTTC. Translating gives CASSQGRADYEQYF. The rearrangement links TRBV4-3 to TRBJ2-7, with D possibly being TRBD1 (5 bases). The V gene's germline CDR1 is LGHNA and CDR2 YSLEER. Trimming shortened V by 1 base and J by 3 bases, and 10 bases separated the two germline ends. The CDR3 is made up of 14 amino acids.

CDR3 in amino acids: CASSPRTSGSFSDTQYF. The CDR3 DNA is TGTGCCAGCAGCCCCCGGACTAGCGGGAGCTTCTCAGATACGCAGTATTTT. The chain combines TRBV7-2 with TRBJ2-3; 13 bases are shared with TRBD2. V gave up 5 bases and J gave up 4 bases; unmatched junction bases: 9. The CDR3 contains 17 residues. CDR1 and CDR2 (germline): SGHTA, FQGNSA.

The V and J genes are TRBV10-1 and TRBJ2-2; TRBD1 matches at 11 bases. The V segment lost 2 bases and the J segment 5 bases; nucleotides outside the gene matches: 4. Germline CDR1 WNHNN, CDR2 SYGVQD (reference sequence). The CDR3 totals 16 residues. CDR3: CASSERTGGRTGELFF. CDR3 DNA sequence: TGCGCCAGCAGTGAGCGGACAGGGGGCAGGACCGGGGAGCTGTTTTTT.

The table lists this clone with a few counts. This sample also contains other DNA sequences that code for the same CDR3. This chain joins TRBV27 and TRBJ1-5; TRBD1 agrees at 9 bases. Germline loops: CDR1 MNHEY, CDR2 SMNVEV (reference sequence). The CDR3 is 14 residues long. Trimming took 3 bases from V and 5 from J; bases not matched to a gene: 2. CDR3 region: CASSLGQGDQPQHF. The CDR3 nucleotides read TGTGCCAGCAGTTTGGGACAGGGCGATCAGCCCCAGCATTTT.

This chain uses TRBV4-1 with TRBJ1-1, with D perhaps matching TRBD1 (6 bases). From germline, CDR1 is MGHRA and CDR2 YSYEKL. The CDR3 length is 14 residues. Trimming removed 0 bases from V and 1 base from J, with 6 bases in between. The CDR3 bases are TGCGCCAGCAGCCAAGAGACAGGGAACACTGAAGCTTTCTTT. As protein: CASSQETGNTEAFF.

V is TRBV19 and J is TRBJ2-1; D not resolved. The germline V and J ends were trimmed by 4 bases and 2 bases, with 15 bases remaining between them. CDR1 LNHDA and CDR2 SQIVND come from the germline V gene (reference sequence). This CDR3 contains 16 residues. The CDR3 sequence: CASSTSSAAAYNEQFF. As DNA, the CDR3 is TGTGCCAGTAGTACCTCCTCGGCGGCCGCCTACAATGAGCAGTTCTTC.

The rearrangement links TRBV19 to TRBJ2-7; TRBD1 might be the D (5 bases). This CDR3 has 13 amino acids. Germline loops: CDR1 LNHDA, CDR2 SQIVND (reference sequence). Trimming cost V 6 bases and J 5 bases, with 14 bases left between them. As DNA, the CDR3 is TGTGCCAGTAGCATGGCAGGGTATAACGAGCAGTACTTC. Translation: CASSMAGYNEQYF.

The chain is built from TRBV11-2 and TRBJ1-2; D unresolved. Trimming pared 5 bases from V and 2 bases from J, leaving 15 bases between. CDR3 length equals 15 residues. In germline, CDR1 is SGHAT, CDR2 FQNNGV. The CDR3 nucleotides read TGTGCCAGCAGCCCCCTCGGGAGGGAGAACTATGGCTACACCTTC. This codes for CASSPLGRENYGYTF.

This chain joins TRBV11-3 and TRBJ2-1; D is undetermined. CDR3 length: 13 residues. CDR1 and CDR2 (germline): SGHNT, YENEEA. The V gene lost 1 base and the J gene lost 6 bases, with 7 bases spanning the gap. The CDR3 sequence: CASSLGAPNEQFF. The CDR3 DNA sequence: TGTGCCAGCAGCTTAGGGGCTCCCAATGAGCAGTTCTTC.

The rearrangement uses TRBV2 and TRBJ1-1; D remains unclear. Germline assignment: CDR1 SNHLY and CDR2 FYNNEI. V lost 8 bases and J 4 bases, leaving 17 bases between the germline ends. This CDR3 has 14 residues. This CDR3 reads CASQEGRMRTEAFF. DNA of the CDR3: TGTGCCAGCCAAGAGGGAAGAATGCGCACTGAAGCTTTCTTT.

Note on this clone: Other DNA sequences in the same sample also yield this CDR3. The chain is built from TRBV19 and TRBJ1-3; D remains ambiguous. V was clipped by 0 bases and J by 0 bases, with 6 bases between them. Looked up from germline, CDR1 is LNHDA and CDR2 is SQIVND (reference sequence). CDR3 size: 15 residues. CDR3 in amino acids: CASSIDRSSGNTIYF. The DNA for the CDR3 is TGTGCCAGTAGTATAGACCGGAGCTCTGGAAACACCATATATTTT.

The chain carries TRBV9 and TRBJ2-1; TRBD2 agrees at 10 bases. The ends lost 3 bases at V and 4 bases at J; junction bases unmatched: 13. This CDR3 has 18 amino acids. CDR1 SGDLS and CDR2 YYNGEE come from the germline V gene. In DNA, the CDR3 is TGTGCCAGCAGCGATGGGGCCCAGCGGGAGGGGGTATACAATGAGCAGTTCTTC. Encoded protein: CASSDGAQREGVYNEQFF.

This clone was counted a single time. The V gene is TRBV27, the J gene TRBJ2-7; 8 bases match TRBD2. Germline assignment: CDR1 MNHEY and CDR2 SMNVEV (reference sequence). V trimming: 7 bases; J trimming: 2 bases; junction bases outside the gene matches: 13. This CDR3 contains 16 residues. CDR3 loop: CASTPGRVGNTYEQYF. The CDR3 bases are TGTGCCAGCACACCCGGGAGGGTGGGAAACACCTACGAGCAGTACTTC.

The chain joins TRBV5-1 to TRBJ2-7; TRBD2 matches 8 bases. CDR1 is SGHRS and CDR2 is YFSETQ in the germline V gene. V was pared by 0 bases and J by 7 bases, with 6 bases of the junction left unmatched. The CDR3 contains 14 residues. CDR3 sequence (DNA): TGCGCCAGCAGCTTGGGGGGACTAGTTCCGGAGCAGTACTTC. This translates into CASSLGGLVPEQYF.

This clone has only one observation. The J gene is TRBJ2-7, the V gene TRBV4-1; D possibly corresponds to TRBD2 (6 bases). This CDR3 has 15 residues. Germline CDR1 reads MGHRA; CDR2 reads YSYEKL. V was clipped by 0 bases and J by 2 bases, with 11 bases between them. The CDR3 nucleotides are TGCGCCAGCAGCCAAGAAACCTCGGGGGCCTACGAGCAGTACTTC. Translated: CASSQETSGAYEQYF.

The J gene is TRBJ2-1, the V gene TRBV6-1; TRBD2 agrees at 8 bases. Germline CDR1 and CDR2: MNHNS and SASEGT. CDR3 length: 17 amino acids. The J segment lost 7 bases and the V segment lost 2 bases, leaving 13 bases of the junction unmatched. This CDR3 is CASSERTRTSFSNEQFF. DNA of the CDR3: TGTGCCAGCAGTGAACGAACTCGGACTAGCTTTAGTAATGAGCAGTTCTTC.

This clone was seen a handful of times. This chain joins TRBV2 and TRBJ2-7; no definite D call. Trimming removed 4 bases at V and 3 bases at J, with 10 bases between. CDR3 length: 13 residues. Germline V gene data show CDR1 as SNHLY and CDR2 as FYNNEI. Here the CDR3 DNA reads TGTGCCAGCAGTGGCGCAGATAACTACGAGCAGTACTTC. Its protein product is CASSGADNYEQYF. Full variable domain (outside the CDR3, taken from reference TRBV2 and TRBJ2-7): EPEVTQTPSHQVTQMGQEVILRCVPISNHLYFYWYRQILGQKVEFLVSFYNNEISEKSEIFDDQFSVERPDGSNFTLKIRSTKLEDSAMYFCASSGADNYEQYFGPGTRLTVT.

This clone came up once. The V and J genes are TRBV4-3 and TRBJ2-3; TRBD2 might be the D (5 bases). Trimming cost V 0 bases and J 0 bases, with 13 bases left between them. Germline V lookup: CDR1 LGHNA, CDR2 YSLEER. The CDR3 extends over 17 amino acids. In DNA form, the CDR3 reads TGCGCCAGCAGCCAAGATCTAGCCGGGCCCAGCACAGATACGCAGTATTTT. Amino acids: CASSQDLAGPSTDTQYF.

The chain carries TRBV7-9 and TRBJ2-7; D remains ambiguous. Trimming left V 7 bases short and J 2 bases short, with 15 bases between. This CDR3 has 14 amino acids. Germline V gives CDR1 SEHNR, CDR2 FQNEAQ (reference sequence). For the CDR3, the DNA is TGTGCCAGCACCCCTCAGGCAGGTCCCTACGAGCAGTACTTC. Translating gives CASTPQAGPYEQYF.

The J gene is TRBJ2-1, the V gene TRBV18; the D is unclear. V was shortened by 3 bases and J by 4 bases, with 7 bases between the two germline ends. The length of the CDR3 is 13 residues. Germline CDR1 is KGHSH and CDR2 is LQKENI. The CDR3 protein is CASSPGNYNEQFF. CDR3 nucleotide sequence: TGTGCCAGCTCACCTGGGAATTACAATGAGCAGTTCTTC. Full variable domain (remainder filled in from reference TRBV18 and TRBJ2-1): NAGVMQNPRHLVRRRGQEARLRCSPMKGHSHVYWYRQLPEEGLKFMVYLQKENIIDESGMPKERFSAEFPKEGPSILRIQQVVRGDSAAYFCASSPGNYNEQFFGPGTRLTVL.

The V gene is TRBV4-3, the J gene TRBJ2-5; 8 nucleotides match TRBD1. There are 14 residues in the CDR3. V lost 0 bases to trimming and J lost 5 bases; unmatched junction nucleotides: 2. The V gene's germline CDR1 is LGHNA and CDR2 YSLEER. The CDR3 region has the DNA TGCGCCAGCAGCCAAGAGAACAGGGGGGAGACCCAGTACTTC. Its protein product is CASSQENRGETQYF.

The chain uses TRBV7-9 and TRBJ2-5, with D possibly matching TRBD2 (6 bases). Trimming took 5 bases from V and 7 from J, leaving 23 bases between them. CDR1 and CDR2 from the germline V gene are SEHNR and FQNEAQ (reference sequence). This CDR3 is built from 16 residues. Here the CDR3 reads CASSPPKDSVEGTQYF. The DNA for the CDR3 is TGTGCCAGCAGCCCACCAAAAGATAGCGTGGAGGGGACCCAGTACTTC. The variable domain in full, with the rest retrieved from reference TRBV7-9 and TRBJ2-5, is DTGVSQNPRHKITKRGQNVTFRCDPISEHNRLYWYRQTLGQGPEFLTYFQNEAQLEKSRLLSDRFSAERPKGSFSTLEIQRTEQGDSAMYLCASSPPKDSVEGTQYFGPGTRLLVL.

Notes on this clone: Additional DNA sequences in this sample encode the identical CDR3. This chain joins TRBV15 and TRBJ1-4, with 7 bases matching TRBD1. This CDR3 comprises 16 residues. Germline V lookup: CDR1 LNHNV, CDR2 YYDKDF (reference sequence). V shed 3 bases and J 8 bases; nucleotides not matched to a gene: 12. CDR3 DNA: TGTGCCACCAGCAGCCCCGAACAGGGGTTTAGGGAAAAACTGTTTTTT. This gives the protein CATSSPEQGFREKLFF.